This is a list of T cell receptor beta chains from one sample in a study of cytomegalovirus exposure and HLA in healthy donors. Here immunoSEQ multiplex PCR was the method, and the copy in TCRdb shows in-frame clones only, minus some. The repertoire table contains 200,000 to 250,000 clones. The sequencing input was PBMCs. Receptors were obtained from a woman aged 25 to 45 in good health and CMV-seropositive. Each CDR3 is given with its conserved first and last residue. Each record gives: CDR3 length, D gene, J gene, V gene, CDR3 DNA, CDR3 protein. A D gene is named only where the DNA matches it firmly.

15 | . | TRBJ1-4 | TRBV28 | TGTGCCAGCAGTTCCTTTCTCGGAGGCCGTGAAAAACTGTTTTTT | CASSSFLGGREKLFF
13 | . | TRBJ2-7 | TRBV15 | TGTGCCACCAGCAGAGCCCGCGGCTACGAGCAGTACTTC | CATSRARGYEQYF
15 | . | TRBJ2-3 | TRBV10-3 | TGTGCCATCAGTGAGTCGACATGGGGAGCAGATACGCAGTATTTT | CAISESTWGADTQYF
16 | TRBD1 | TRBJ2-5 | TRBV2 | TGTGCCAGCAGGGGGGTCGGACAGGGGAGGCCAGAGACCCAGTACTTC | CASRGVGQGRPETQYF
16 | TRBD1 | TRBJ2-2 | TRBV9 | TGTGCCAGCAGCGTTCAGGGACAGGGGTATCTCGGGGAGCTGTTTTTT | CASSVQGQGYLGELFF
15 | TRBD2 | TRBJ2-5 | TRBV9 | TGTGCCAGCAGCACCGGACTAGCGGAACAAGAGACCCAGTACTTC | CASSTGLAEQETQYF
18 | TRBD2 | TRBJ2-1 | TRBV14 | TGTGCCAGCAGCCAAGGGGTAACTAGCGGGAATAGGATCAATGAGCAGTTCTTC | CASSQGVTSGNRINEQFF
11 | . | TRBJ1-2 | TRBV2 | TGTGCCAGCAGCCTCGTCCATGGCTACACCTTC | CASSLVHGYTF
18 | TRBD1 | TRBJ2-3 | TRBV13 | TGTGCCAGCAGCTTAGAAGGGGTAGGGGGCAAGAGCACAGATACGCAGTATTTT | CASSLEGVGGKSTDTQYF
13 | . | TRBJ2-7 | TRBV5-4 | TGTGCCAGCAGCTTCGGGACTCGGCTGGAGCAGTACTTC | CASSFGTRLEQYF
15 | . | TRBJ2-5 | TRBV19 | TGTGCCAGTAGTGTGGTTCGACAGACCTGGGAGACCCAGTACTTC | CASSVVRQTWETQYF
15 | . | TRBJ1-1 | TRBV6-6 | TGTGCCAGCAGTTCCGTAGGCAGCCGGGGCACTGAAGCTTTCTTT | CASSSVGSRGTEAFF
15 | . | TRBJ2-3 | TRBV5-4 | TGTGCCAGCAGCTTGGTCGCGGGGAGCACAGATACGCAGTATTTT | CASSLVAGSTDTQYF
14 | . | TRBJ1-6 | TRBV30 | TGTGCCTGGAGCAGAGGGTGGGAAGATTCACCCCTCCACTTT | CAWSRGWEDSPLHF
14 | . | TRBJ2-2 | TRBV10-1 | TGCGCCAGCAGCCTGTACCAGGGTACCGGGGAGCTGTTTTTT | CASSLYQGTGELFF
15 | TRBD1 | TRBJ1-4 | TRBV5-1 | TGCGCCAGCAGCTTGGGGGGACAGATGAATGAAAAACTGTTTTTT | CASSLGGQMNEKLFF
14 | TRBD1 | TRBJ2-3 | TRBV6-5 | TGTGCCAGCAGACGGACAGGGGGAATTGATACGCAGTATTTT | CASRRTGGIDTQYF
15 | TRBD1 | TRBJ2-7 | TRBV6-5 | TGTGCCAGCAGTCCCCGGCCACAGGGGGCCTACGAGCAGTACTTC | CASSPRPQGAYEQYF
14 | TRBD1 | TRBJ2-5 | TRBV5-4 | TGTGCCAGCAGCGTTCAGGGGGCCCAAGAGACCCAGTACTTC | CASSVQGAQETQYF
11 | TRBD1 | TRBJ1-1 | TRBV10-1 | TGCGCCAGCAGCTCGGACAGGGAAGCTTTCTTT | CASSSDREAFF
14 | TRBD1 | TRBJ1-1 | TRBV10-1 | TGCGCCAGCACTTCGGGACAGGGGGACACTGAAGCTTTCTTT | CASTSGQGDTEAFF
15 | TRBD1 | TRBJ1-3 | TRBV19 | TGTGCCAGTAGTATCGACAGGGACTCTGGAAACACCATATATTTT | CASSIDRDSGNTIYF
16 | . | TRBJ1-4 | TRBV18 | TGTGCCAGCTCCCCTATGGTAACAGGAGCGAGTGAAAAACTGTTTTTT | CASSPMVTGASEKLFF
15 | TRBD1 | TRBJ1-2 | TRBV7-9 | TGTGCCAGCAGCACGGGGGACAGGGCGGCACCTGGCTACACCTTC | CASSTGDRAAPGYTF
12 | . | TRBJ2-1 | TRBV7-2 | TGTGCCAGCAGCTCGGTATCTAATGAGCAGTTCTTC | CASSSVSNEQFF
13 | . | TRBJ2-7 | TRBV5-1 | TGCGCCAGCAGCCGTGGCAACTCCTACGAGCAGTACTTC | CASSRGNSYEQYF
14 | TRBD2 | TRBJ2-7 | TRBV7-2 | TGTGCCAGCAGTTATCGGACTAGTGGTTACGAGCAGTACTTC | CASSYRTSGYEQYF
17 | . | TRBJ1-2 | TRBV10-3 | TGTGCCATCAGTGAGTCGAAAGTCCTAACAGCCAACTATGGCTACACCTTC | CAISESKVLTANYGYTF
14 | . | TRBJ1-1 | TRBV27 | TGTGCCAGCAGTTTTGGGCCGGTGAACACTGAAGCTTTCTTT | CASSFGPVNTEAFF
14 | . | TRBJ2-1 | TRBV12-5 | TGTGCTAGTGGTGCGGACACCCCCTACAATGAGCAGTTCTTC | CASGADTPYNEQFF
15 | TRBD1 | TRBJ1-2 | TRBV4-1 | TGCGCCAGCAGCCAAACGACAGGGGGCTCTCATGGCTACACCTTC | CASSQTTGGSHGYTF
12 | . | TRBJ1-1 | TRBV7-8 | TGTGCCAGCAGCTATCAGAACACTGAAGCTTTCTTT | CASSYQNTEAFF
15 | TRBD2 | TRBJ2-2 | TRBV11-2 | TGTGCCAGCAGCTCCGGACTAGCATCGACCGGGGAGCTGTTTTTT | CASSSGLASTGELFF
16 | . | TRBJ1-2 | TRBV18 | TGTGCCAGCTCACCACCCTCAGCGAGGTCTAACTATGGCTACACCTTC | CASSPPSARSNYGYTF
17 | TRBD1 | TRBJ1-6 | TRBV14 | TGTGCCAGCAGCCAAACTACTGGGACAGTCTTTAATTCACCCCTCCACTTT | CASSQTTGTVFNSPLHF
14 | TRBD1 | TRBJ2-5 | TRBV28 | TGTGCCAGCTTTTTACGGGACAGGCAAGAGACCCAGTACTTC | CASFLRDRQETQYF
16 | TRBD2 | TRBJ2-3 | TRBV10-2 | TGCGCCAGCAGGCATACTAGCGGGGGGGACTCGGATACGCAGTATTTT | CASRHTSGGDSDTQYF
16 | . | TRBJ2-7 | TRBV2 | TGTGCCAGCAGGAGGAATCTGGACAGCTCAGCCTACGAGCAGTACTTC | CASRRNLDSSAYEQYF
12 | . | TRBJ1-5 | TRBV19 | TGTGCCAGTAGGAGTGGGGGGCAGCCCCAGCATTTT | CASRSGGQPQHF
15 | . | TRBJ2-2 | TRBV6-1 | TGTGCCAGCAGTAGACTGGATACCCAACGCGGGGAGCTGTTTTTT | CASSRLDTQRGELFF
16 | . | TRBJ1-5 | TRBV19 | TGTGCCAGTACCCCCTCCGGGAGGGGTACAAATCAGCCCCAGCATTTT | CASTPSGRGTNQPQHF
15 | . | TRBJ1-1 | TRBV7-6 | TGTGCCAGCAGCTTAGATGCGTTGGGGCCTTATGAAGCTTTCTTT | CASSLDALGPYEAFF
19 | TRBD2 | TRBJ2-5 | TRBV7-9 | TGTGCCAGCAGCTTAGCCGTTACTAGCGGGAGGCCCTACCAAGAGACCCAGTACTTC | CASSLAVTSGRPYQETQYF
19 | . | TRBJ2-7 | TRBV15 | TGTGCCACCAGCAGAGGAGGGGGGACTTACAGCGGGAACAACTACGAGCAGTACTTC | CATSRGGGTYSGNNYEQYF
16 | . | TRBJ1-3 | TRBV5-4 | TGTGCCAGCAGCGACTTTCAGGGGCCCTCTGGAAACACCATATATTTT | CASSDFQGPSGNTIYF
11 | . | TRBJ2-3 | TRBV19 | TGTGCCAGTAGTAGACAAGATACGCAGTATTTT | CASSRQDTQYF
13 | . | TRBJ1-3 | TRBV5-6 | TGTGCCAGCAGCTTGGGACAGGAGCAAACCATATATTTT | CASSLGQEQTIYF
12 | . | TRBJ1-2 | TRBV28 | TGTGCCAGTAGGCTAGAGCAGCGTGGCTACACCTTC | CASRLEQRGYTF
15 | . | TRBJ2-5 | TRBV18 | TGTGCCAGCTCACCAAGTAAGGGGTACCAAGAGACCCAGTACTTC | CASSPSKGYQETQYF
16 | TRBD2 | TRBJ2-3 | TRBV6-6 | TGTGCCAGCTGGGAAATAGCGGGAGGGCTCACAGATACGCAGTATTTT | CASWEIAGGLTDTQYF
11 | . | TRBJ1-1 | TRBV20-1 | TGCAGTGCTAGCCTTAACACTGAAGCTTTCTTT | CSASLNTEAFF
13 | TRBD1 | TRBJ2-3 | TRBV10-3 | TGTGCCATCACGGACAGGGGGCCAGATACGCAGTATTTT | CAITDRGPDTQYF